This TCR beta chain was sequenced for a study of Graves' ophthalmopathy and Graves' hyperthyroidism (dated by TCRdb to between 2018 and 2020). About the study as a whole: Stable hyperthyroidism was defined as no progression to ophthalmopathy within 18 months of follow-up. The study used TCR beta repertoire signatures to distinguish Graves' ophthalmopathy from Graves' hyperthyroidism and to predict progression to ophthalmopathy. In total, 135 blood samples were TCR-sequenced: around 42 ophthalmopathy, some 75 hyperthyroidism and some 17 hyperthyroidism-to-ophthalmopathy patients. In over five hyperthyroidism patients, T-cell repertoires of thyroid tissue and blood were compared. The independent validation cohort included under 20 hyperthyroidism patients plus 17 patients who later progressed from hyperthyroidism to ophthalmopathy. Following sampling, methimazole starting at 30 mg daily was administered to hyperthyroidism patients, and high-dose intravenous methylprednisolone was administered to ophthalmopathy patients. To explore V-J signatures distinguishing ophthalmopathy from hyperthyroidism, a discovery set of roughly 98 patients (fewer than 45 ophthalmopathy, over 55 stable hyperthyroidism) was enrolled. General conclusions and limits of the study: Ophthalmopathy was separated from stable hyperthyroidism by the 13-signature model with about 89% sensitivity and around 81% specificity in cross-validation and with 80%/75% in the test set. No statistical method was used to set the sample size in advance, and the investigators knew which group each participant was assigned to. In validation, the model predicted ophthalmopathy progression with about 71% sensitivity and 72.22% specificity; 12 predicted patients were CT-confirmed with GO in a median of approximately 6.5 months. Among expanded thyroid clonotypes with frequency above 0.001, most also showed up in blood, which suggests that blood repertoires may reflect the thyroid immune response.

Hyperthyroidism patients were newly diagnosed, were aged 18 to 65 years, and had a disease duration under 2 months. Anyone with other autoimmune diseases, uncontrolled infections, pregnancy or lactation was excluded from the study. Clinical symptoms, serum thyroxine, TRAb, thyroid ultrasound and orbital computed tomography were used for diagnosis. Total RNA was extracted with Trizol reagent and quality-checked on an Agilent 2100 Bioanalyzer. With respect to this clonotype: Its antigen is currently not known. There are no base qualities to consult, and no much larger clone falls within one base.

For repertoire sequencing, TCR beta CDR3 regions were amplified from RNA transcripts. A first-round RT-PCR used HTBI primers with the Qiagen OneStep RT-PCR kit, followed by a second-round multiplex PCR, size selection and purification. Libraries were sequenced paired-end with 100 bp reads on an Illumina HiSeq2000. In the paper's pipeline: Reads were processed with SOAPnuke, discarding reads with adapters, uncalled bases, mean Phred below 15, or no exact constant-primer or identifier match. COPE v1.2.5 was used to merge the high-quality paired reads. Clonotypes were defined as unique nucleotide sequences and were aligned to IMGT TRB V, D and J references using MiTCR v1.1. The analysis was limited to V-J combinations with a frequency above 0.0001, which together covered 99.2% of repertoires. A TCR clonal expansion and chaos score per V-J combination was defined as the ratio of F50 clonal expansion to chaos observed in the TCRdist matrix. Welch's t-statistics and random forest were used to reduce the features to about 14 V-J combinations, which were then used as input to a naive Bayes classifier. The similarity between thyroid and blood repertoires was quantified using the Morisita-Horn index. The public sequencing data were trimmed at Q25 with fastp and processed into clonotypes with MiXCR by TCRdb, which kept only in-frame beta chains. Entries that share a CDR3 protein sequence are merged under the most common genes and DNA. The V and J calls come from TCRdb's annotation, not from the publication. The sample records about 550,000 distinct CDR3 sequences, less than 45% of which are singletons. 3.5% to 4.5% of the sample goes to the ten largest clones.

Sequences were obtained from peripheral blood or thyroid tissue (not recorded which). The source is an adult man with Graves' hyperthyroidism.

The DNA sequence is TGTGCCAGCAGCCAAGGGCAGGGTAACAATCAGCCCCAGCATTTT. It is translated as CASSQGQGNNQPQHF. The receptor chain draws on TRBV4-2 and TRBJ1-5; TRBD1 is perhaps the D gene, given 5 matching bases. Counted from cysteine to phenylalanine, this CDR3 has 15 amino acids. Kept here is only the CDR3 DNA, which spans 45 bases and is read in frame from base 1. CDR1 and CDR2, looked up from the germline V gene, are LGHNA and YNFKEQ. V gives up 1 base and J gives up 3 bases, and the segment between their germline ends measures 10 bases.